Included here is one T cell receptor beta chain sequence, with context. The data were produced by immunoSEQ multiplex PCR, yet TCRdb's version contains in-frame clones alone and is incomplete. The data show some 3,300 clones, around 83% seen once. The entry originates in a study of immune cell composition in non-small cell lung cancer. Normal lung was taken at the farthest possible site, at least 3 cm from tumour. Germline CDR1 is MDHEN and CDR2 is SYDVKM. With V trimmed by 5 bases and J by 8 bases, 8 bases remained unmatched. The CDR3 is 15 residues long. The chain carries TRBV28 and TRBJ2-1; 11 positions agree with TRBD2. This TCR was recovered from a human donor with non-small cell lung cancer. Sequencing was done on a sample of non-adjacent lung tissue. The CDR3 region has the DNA TGTGCCAGCAGTCTAGCGGGAGGATTCGGGGATGAGCAGTTCTTC. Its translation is CASSLAGGFGDEQFF.